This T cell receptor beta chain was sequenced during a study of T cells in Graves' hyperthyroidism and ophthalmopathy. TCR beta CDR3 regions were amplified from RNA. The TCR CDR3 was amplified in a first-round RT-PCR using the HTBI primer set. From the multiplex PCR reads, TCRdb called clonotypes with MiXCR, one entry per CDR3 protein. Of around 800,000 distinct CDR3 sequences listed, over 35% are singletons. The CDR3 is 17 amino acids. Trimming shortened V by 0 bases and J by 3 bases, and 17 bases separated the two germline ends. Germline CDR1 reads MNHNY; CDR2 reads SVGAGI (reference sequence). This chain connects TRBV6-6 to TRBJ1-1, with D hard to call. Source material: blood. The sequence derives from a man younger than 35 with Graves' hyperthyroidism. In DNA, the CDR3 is TGTGCCAGCAGTTACTCAACGGGGTTGAAAGTGTACACTGAAGCTTTCTTT. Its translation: CASSYSTGLKVYTEAFF.